The 26 T cell receptor beta chains in this list originate from one sample, sequenced in a study of T cell changes during pregnancy in multiple sclerosis. Method: immunoSEQ multiplex PCR; TCRdb's copy keeps in-frame clones and lacks some. The table includes approximately 40,000 clones, 92% detected once. Sequencing was done on a sample of peripheral blood. The receptors here all came from a female donor with multiple sclerosis, enrolled in a pregnancy study.

V usage is TRBV28 and J usage is TRBJ1-3, with D possibly matching TRBD1 (6 bases). With 6 bases removed from V and 4 bases from J, the gap between germline ends came to 19 bases. This CDR3 comprises 16 residues. Germline loops: CDR1 MDHEN, CDR2 SYDVKM. CDR3 region: CASRPGTPEAGNTIYF. CDR3 DNA sequence: TGTGCCAGCAGGCCCGGGACACCAGAAGCCGGAAACACCATATATTTT.

V and J are TRBV2 and TRBJ2-1; 9 bases agree with TRBD2. Trimming took 4 bases from V and 5 from J; bases not matched to a gene: 9. CDR3 length: 16 residues. Germline values: CDR1 SNHLY, CDR2 FYNNEI. CDR3 DNA: TGTGCCAGCAGTGTAAGCGGGACTAGCACAGACAATGAGCAGTTCTTC. This translates into CASSVSGTSTDNEQFF.

CDR3 loop: CAWSSTTYEQYF. CDR3 nucleotide sequence: TGTGCCTGGAGTTCGACAACCTACGAGCAGTACTTC. The V call is TRBV30, the J call TRBJ2-7; D is undetermined. Germline V CDR1 and CDR2: GTSNPN, SVGIG (reference sequence). CDR3 length: 12 residues. V lost 2 bases and J 2 bases, leaving 7 bases between the germline ends.

The chain carries TRBV7-9 and TRBJ1-5; unclear D gene. The CDR3 length is 12 residues. The germline V gene encodes CDR1 SEHNR and CDR2 FQNEAQ (reference sequence). V lost 1 base and J lost 7, with 5 bases in between. CDR3 sequence reads: CASSLEVQPQHF. CDR3 DNA sequence: TGTGCCAGCAGCTTAGAGGTACAGCCCCAGCATTTT.

The rearrangement links TRBV19 to TRBJ1-5; 7 nucleotides align to TRBD1. Looked up from germline, CDR1 is LNHDA and CDR2 is SQIVND (reference sequence). The V and J ends lost 1 base and 0 bases, in that order; junction bases with no gene match: 6. The CDR3 covers 17 residues. CDR3 bases: TGTGCCAGTAGTATAGGGAGGGGGCTGGATAGCAATCAGCCCCAGCATTTT. Residues: CASSIGRGLDSNQPQHF.

The chain combines TRBV7-9 with TRBJ2-3; 13 bases fit TRBD2. The CDR3 loop spans 16 amino acids. Losses at the gene ends were 5 bases for V and 4 bases for J; bases not matched to a gene: 6. Looked up from germline, CDR1 is SEHNR and CDR2 is FQNEAQ (reference sequence). CDR3 DNA sequence: TGTGCCAGCAGCACAAGGGGACTAGCGGGACCAGATACGCAGTATTTT. This gives the protein CASSTRGLAGPDTQYF.

V gene TRBV28 combines with J gene TRBJ1-4; maybe TRBD1 (5 bases). Trimming stripped 5 bases from V and 3 bases from J, with 13 bases between. Germline-derived CDR1 and CDR2 are MDHEN and SYDVKM. CDR3 size: 15 residues. The CDR3 nucleotides read TGTGCCAGCAGTACCCCAGGGCGGGCTAATGAAAAACTGTTTTTT. This encodes CASSTPGRANEKLFF.

The J gene is TRBJ1-5, the V gene TRBV2; 9 nucleotides line up with TRBD1. The CDR3 extends over 17 amino acids. The germline V gene has CDR1 SNHLY and CDR2 FYNNEI. V shed 4 bases, J shed 7 bases, and the junction held 14 bases outside the gene matches. In DNA, the CDR3 is TGTGCCAGCAGTGCGACAGGGGGTACTGCCTCTGGGCAGCCCCAGCATTTT. As protein: CASSATGGTASGQPQHF.

This chain links TRBV18 with TRBJ1-1; a possible D gene is TRBD1 (6 bases). The V and J ends lost 1 base and 0 bases respectively, with 15 bases between them. Germline V gene lookup returns CDR1 KGHSH and CDR2 LQKENI. The CDR3 sequence is 17 residues long. As DNA, the CDR3 is TGTGCCAGCTCACCACGGGTAACACAGGGAATGAACACTGAAGCTTTCTTT. It encodes CASSPRVTQGMNTEAFF. The full variable domain, completed using reference TRBV18 and TRBJ1-1, is NAGVMQNPRHLVRRRGQEARLRCSPMKGHSHVYWYRQLPEEGLKFMVYLQKENIIDESGMPKERFSAEFPKEGPSILRIQQVVRGDSAAYFCASSPRVTQGMNTEAFFGQGTRLTVV.

The chain links TRBV18 to TRBJ2-7; 10 bases match TRBD2. Trimming at V came to 0 bases and at J to 0 bases, leaving 8 bases not matched to a gene. CDR3 length: 18 amino acids. Germline V gives CDR1 KGHSH, CDR2 LQKENI. The CDR3, as DNA: TGTGCCAGCTCACCACCCATAGGACTAGCGGAGAGCTCCTACGAGCAGTACTTC. It codes for CASSPPIGLAESSYEQYF. Variable domain in full (rest from reference TRBV18 and TRBJ2-7): NAGVMQNPRHLVRRRGQEARLRCSPMKGHSHVYWYRQLPEEGLKFMVYLQKENIIDESGMPKERFSAEFPKEGPSILRIQQVVRGDSAAYFCASSPPIGLAESSYEQYFGPGTRLTVT.

The chain carries TRBV5-1 and TRBJ2-5; 7 positions agree with TRBD1. CDR1 is SGHRS and CDR2 is YFSETQ in the germline V gene. The CDR3 is made up of 15 amino acids. J was trimmed by 2 bases and V by 0 bases; bases with no gene match: 4. CDR3 DNA sequence: TGCGCCAGCAGCTTGGGACAGGGTGGGCAAGAGACCCAGTACTTC. It yields the protein CASSLGQGGQETQYF. Variable domain in full (rest from reference TRBV5-1 and TRBJ2-5): KAGVTQTPRYLIKTRGQQVTLSCSPISGHRSVSWYQQTPGQGLQFLFEYFSETQRNKGNFPGRFSGRQFSNSRSEMNVSTLELGDSALYLCASSLGQGGQETQYFGPGTRLLVL.

The rearrangement joins TRBV23-1 to TRBJ2-5, with 7 bases aligning to TRBD1. TRBV23-1 is reported as an ORF; its role is uncertain. This CDR3 contains 15 residues. V gave up 4 bases and J gave up 1 base; unmatched junction bases: 6. CDR3 in amino acids: CASSPGGLVQETQYF. The CDR3 DNA reads TGCGCCAGCAGTCCAGGGGGTCTTGTCCAAGAGACCCAGTACTTC.

The chain is built from TRBV30 and TRBJ1-3, with 8 bases aligning to TRBD1. Trimming cost V 4 bases and J 6 bases; bases outside gene matches: 2. The length of the CDR3 is 12 residues. CDR1 and CDR2 from the germline V gene are GTSNPN and SVGIG (reference sequence). Written as DNA, the CDR3 is TGTGCCTGGACCAGGGGGCCAAACACCATATATTTT. Amino acids: CAWTRGPNTIYF.

The chain uses TRBV5-6 and TRBJ2-1; 13 bases match TRBD2. Losses at the gene ends were 2 bases for V and 6 bases for J; bases not matched to a gene: 8. CDR1 is SGHDT and CDR2 is YYEEEE in the germline V gene. The CDR3 contains 17 residues. In nucleotides, the CDR3 is TGTGCCAGCAGCTTAAGGACTAGCGGGAGTTTCCTCAATGAGCAGTTCTTC. It yields the protein CASSLRTSGSFLNEQFF.

The chain carries TRBV14 and TRBJ2-1; TRBD2 matches at 11 bases. The CDR3 totals 17 residues. The J segment lost 3 bases and the V segment lost 4 bases, leaving 8 bases of the junction unmatched. Germline assignment: CDR1 SGHDN and CDR2 FVKESK. CDR3 sequence (DNA): TGTGCCAGCAGCCCATCACTAGCGGGAGTAGTCTACAATGAGCAGTTCTTC. This translates into CASSPSLAGVVYNEQFF.

The chain carries TRBV5-1 and TRBJ2-3, with D possibly being TRBD1 (5 bases). Between the trimmed V and J ends, which lost 0 bases and 6 bases, there was a span of 11 bases. The germline gives CDR1 SGHRS, CDR2 YFSETQ. The CDR3 loop spans 14 amino acids. DNA for the CDR3: TGCGCCAGCAGCTTGGCCTCCTCAGGGGATACGCAGTATTTT. Translated, it gives CASSLASSGDTQYF.

The chain has TRBV10-1 and TRBJ1-1; 7 nucleotides line up with TRBD1. In germline, CDR1 is WNHNN, CDR2 SYGVQD (reference sequence). Trimming removed 8 bases from V and 3 bases from J; junction bases left unmatched: 0. CDR3 size: 11 residues. CDR3 nucleotides: TGCGCCAGCCAGGGGGACACTGAAGCTTTCTTT. Translation gives CASQGDTEAFF.

This sequence joins TRBV4-1 and TRBJ2-4, with D possibly matching TRBD2 (6 bases). V gave up 9 bases and J gave up 1 base, with 10 bases separating them. This CDR3 has 13 amino acids. Per germline, CDR1 MGHRA and CDR2 YSYEKL. CDR3 in amino acids: CARGGMAKNIQYF. CDR3 nucleotides: TGCGCCAGAGGAGGGATGGCCAAAAACATTCAGTACTTC.

V is TRBV11-2 and J is TRBJ2-1, with TRBD2 as a possible D gene (5 bases). The CDR3 loop spans 14 amino acids. Germline V gene lookup returns CDR1 SGHAT and CDR2 FQNNGV. The V gene lost 1 base and the J gene lost 10 bases, with 14 bases spanning the gap. CDR3 in DNA: TGTGCCAGCAGCTTAGGATACGGGGAAAAGGAGCAGTTCTTC. Its translation is CASSLGYGEKEQFF.

The genes are TRBV19 and TRBJ2-1; D might be TRBD2 (6 bases). This CDR3 contains 12 residues. CDR1 and CDR2 from the germline V gene are LNHDA and SQIVND (reference sequence). Deletions cut 6 bases from V and 6 bases from J, with 9 bases between. CDR3 nucleotide sequence: TGTGCCAGTAGGGGGGACTCCAATGAGCAGTTCTTC. Amino acids: CASRGDSNEQFF.

This clone appeared a single time. The CDR3 DNA sequence: TGTGCCAGTAGTCCTGCCTACGGGGAGCTGTTTTTT. Protein: CASSPAYGELFF. The genes are TRBV19 and TRBJ2-2, with no clear D. There are 12 residues in the CDR3. Germline-derived CDR1 and CDR2 are LNHDA and SQIVND (reference sequence). V lost 5 bases, J lost 7 bases, and 8 bases lay in between.

The chain combines TRBV10-3 with TRBJ2-7; D is uncertain. Germline V gene data show CDR1 as ENHRY and CDR2 as SYGVKD. The CDR3 is made up of 12 amino acids. V lost 2 bases, J lost 3 bases, and 5 bases lay in between. DNA of the CDR3: TGTGCCATCAGTGAGACCCGCTACGAGCAGTACTTC. The encoded protein is CAISETRYEQYF.

The chain joins TRBV7-9 to TRBJ1-1; D gene unclear. V dropped 8 bases and J dropped 5 bases, with 15 bases sitting between them. There are 13 residues in the CDR3. CDR1 SEHNR and CDR2 FQNEAQ come from the germline V gene (reference sequence). This CDR3 is CASGPPLGTEAFF. In DNA, the CDR3 is TGTGCCAGCGGACCCCCCCTGGGGACTGAAGCTTTCTTT.

This chain links TRBV2 with TRBJ2-4; D is uncertain. V dropped 0 bases and J dropped 1 base, with 4 bases sitting between them. Per the germline V gene, CDR1 is SNHLY and CDR2 is FYNNEI. This CDR3 comprises 14 residues. The CDR3: CASSEAEAKNIQYF. The CDR3 DNA reads as TGTGCCAGCAGTGAAGCGGAGGCCAAAAACATTCAGTACTTC.

The DNA for the CDR3 is TGTGCCAGCAGTGAAGTTCCGGGACAGGGAGGAGAGACCCAGTACTTC. As protein: CASSEVPGQGGETQYF. The gene calls are TRBV6-1 and TRBJ2-5, with TRBD1 matching 9 bases. With 1 base clipped from V and 4 bases from J, the junction kept 7 bases outside the gene matches. The germline V gene has CDR1 MNHNS and CDR2 SASEGT. The CDR3 runs to 16 residues.

J is TRBJ1-3 and V is TRBV7-5. TRBV7-5 is flagged as a pseudogene. This CDR3 has 13 residues. The CDR3 DNA reads TGTGTCAGAAGGCGGAGGGCTGGAAACACCATATATTTT. It is translated as CVRRRRAGNTIYF.